A single sample is the source of the 5 T cell receptor beta chains below, sequenced in a study of blood T cells in healthy people across ages. Through a sample-barcoded 5' primer and a J-beta primer mix, a second PCR was run for roughly 6 to 11 cycles. TCRdb independently ran MiXCR on the 5' RACE reads; one entry per CDR3 protein. The data hold roughly 700,000 distinct CDR3 sequences, with 32% observed a single time. The source material was blood. Source of these receptors: a woman older than 75 in good health.

This clonotype has more than one count but fewer than ten. This sequence joins TRBV7-8 and TRBJ2-2; D gene ambiguous. This CDR3 is 13 amino acids long. V gave up 2 bases and J gave up 8 bases, with 9 bases separating them. The germline CDR1 and CDR2 sequences are SGHVS and FQNEAQ. CDR3 region: CASSLTLGGELFF. The CDR3 DNA follows: TGTGCCAGCAGCTTAACATTGGGAGGGGAGCTGTTTTTT.

This clonotype has a handful of counts. A read error is possible here, since a much larger clone lies one base away. The genes are TRBV20-1 and TRBJ2-1; D gene ambiguous. Germline loops: CDR1 DFQATT, CDR2 SNEGSKA (reference sequence). Trimming took off 2 bases at V and 13 bases at J, with 12 bases between the two ends. The CDR3 length is 11 residues. CDR3 region: CSARLGETQFF. The CDR3 DNA is TGCAGTGCTAGATTAGGAGAGACCCAGTTCTTC.

This clonotype was observed many times. This rearrangement joins TRBV4-2 to TRBJ2-7, with D possibly TRBD2 on 7 matching bases. Trimming left V 3 bases short and J 1 base short, with 19 bases between. This CDR3 has 17 residues. CDR1 is LGHNA and CDR2 is YNFKEQ in the germline V gene. The CDR3 DNA follows: TGTGCCAGCAGCCATGGGGAGGGGGGGCTCTCTTCCTACGAGCAGTACTTC. Protein: CASSHGEGGLSSYEQYF.

A note on this clonotype: A much bigger clone sits one base away, suggesting this may be a read error. The V and J genes are TRBV5-1 and TRBJ2-4; tentatively, D is TRBD2 (5 bases). The DNA end lines up better with TRBJ2-7; the J call may be wrong. Germline values: CDR1 SGHRS, CDR2 YFSETQ. The CDR3 sequence is 12 residues long. CDR3 coding DNA: TGCGCCAGCAGCTCCGGGGACTACGAGCAGTACTTC. Translating gives CASSSGDYEQYF.

The chain carries TRBV10-2 and TRBJ2-3, with D hard to call. The V gene lost 4 bases and the J gene lost 6 bases, with 8 bases spanning the gap. The germline V gene has CDR1 WSHSY and CDR2 SAAADI. This CDR3 contains 12 residues. In DNA form, the CDR3 reads TGCGCCAGCAGTGCAATGGCGGATACGCAGTATTTT. It translates to CASSAMADTQYF.